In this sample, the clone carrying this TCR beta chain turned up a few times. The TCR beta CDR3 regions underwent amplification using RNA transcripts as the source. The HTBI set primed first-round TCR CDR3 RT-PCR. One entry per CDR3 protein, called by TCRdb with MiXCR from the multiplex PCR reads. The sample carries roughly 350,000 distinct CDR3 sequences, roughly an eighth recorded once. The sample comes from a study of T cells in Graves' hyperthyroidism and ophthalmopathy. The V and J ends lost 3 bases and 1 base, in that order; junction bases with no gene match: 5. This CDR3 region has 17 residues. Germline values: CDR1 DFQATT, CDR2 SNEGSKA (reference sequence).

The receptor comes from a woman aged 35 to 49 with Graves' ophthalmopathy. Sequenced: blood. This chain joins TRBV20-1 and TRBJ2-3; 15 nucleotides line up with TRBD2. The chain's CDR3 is CSASGLAGGRRTDTQYF. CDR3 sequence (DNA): TGCAGTGCTAGCGGACTAGCGGGAGGGAGGCGCACAGATACGCAGTATTTT.